This T cell receptor beta chain was sequenced for a study of OX40 agonist ivuxolimab in advanced cancers. Study observations and caveats: At doses 0.1 to 3.0 mg/kg, CD4+ and CD8+ clones expanded.

A note on this clone: Its target is not known.

CDR3 size: 12 residues. V was pared by 5 bases and J by 6 bases, with 11 bases between. Per the germline V gene, CDR1 is SGHTA and CDR2 is FQGNSA. Assay used: immunoSEQ multiplex PCR; TCRdb lists only in-frame clones, some missing. This sample yields fewer than 70,000 clones, of which approximately 91% are seen a single time; around 4% belongs to the top ten. This sample comprised CD4+ or CD8+ T cells sorted from blood, obtained in a trial of the OX40 agonist ivuxolimab. The rearrangement joins TRBV7-2 to TRBJ2-7; no definite D call. The source of this sequence is an adult with an advanced solid tumor such as melanoma, head and neck, liver or kidney cancer. This CDR3 is CASSPEAGEQYF. The CDR3, as DNA: TGTGCCAGCAGCCCCGAGGCTGGCGAGCAGTACTTC.